This TCR beta chain was sequenced for a study of blood T cell repertoires in COVID-19. Across the study: The United States, Italy and Spain were the sources of the acute and convalescent COVID-19 samples. T cells, B-cell-depleted T cells, or PBMCs supplied cDNA or gDNA.

How the authors handled the data: Using reference gene primer amplification, nucleated cell counts were estimated. This table comes from immunoSEQ multiplex PCR, and its TCRdb copy is limited to in-frame clones, with some not included. The V and J calls and the clone size are those of that table, but D and trimming were determined from the DNA. The top ten hold 10% to 13% of the sample, which has 120,000 to 150,000 clones, more than 70% seen once. This clone was recorded once. This receptor was taken from a man in his fifties with active or convalescent COVID-19. The sequenced sample consisted of peripheral blood.

The CDR3 sequence: CASRPKRQGGWQPQHF. The CDR3 bases are TGTGCCAGCAGACCCAAAAGACAGGGGGGATGGCAGCCCCAGCATTTT. The chain has TRBV28 and TRBJ1-5, with 9 nucleotides matching TRBD1. The V gene end was trimmed by 6 bases and the J gene end by 7 bases; junction bases not matched to a gene: 13. The CDR3 contains 16 residues. CDR1 is MDHEN and CDR2 is SYDVKM in the germline V gene.